This is a list of T cell receptor beta chains from one sample in a study of OX40 agonist ivuxolimab in advanced cancers. Here immunoSEQ multiplex PCR was the method, and the copy in TCRdb shows in-frame clones only, minus some. Here the sample spans about 20,000 clones, approximately 87% being singletons. Sequencing used CD4+ or CD8+ T cells sorted from blood, obtained in a trial of the OX40 agonist ivuxolimab. The origin of the receptors is an adult with an advanced solid tumor such as melanoma, head and neck, liver or kidney cancer. The CDR3 runs from the conserved cysteine through the conserved F or W. The D gene is left open where the match is weak. Only part of the rows carry a size: once, few, many, or a class if the clone is expanded.

TRBV6-5	NA	TRBJ1-5	NA	TGTGCCAGCAGTTACTCCGCAGGCAATCAGCCCCAGCATTTT	CASSYSAGNQPQHF
TRBV29-1	NA	TRBJ1-2	TRBD1	TGCAGCGTTTTCCAGGACAGGGGCGTGGATGGCTACACCTTC	CSVFQDRGVDGYTF
TRBV4-1	few	TRBJ1-1	NA	TGCGCCAGCAGCCAAGTTGGGGGTGGCACTGAAGCTTTCTTT	CASSQVGGGTEAFF
TRBV5-1	NA	TRBJ2-3	NA	TGCGCCAGCAGCTTGAGCACAGGGTATCAACCCACAGATACGCAGTATTTT	CASSLSTGYQPTDTQYF
TRBV10-3	NA	TRBJ2-7	TRBD2	TGTGCCACCCTAGACCAAGGGACTAGCGAATCCTACGAGCAGTACTTC	CATLDQGTSESYEQYF
TRBV5-4	once	TRBJ2-2	NA	TGTGCCAGCAGCTTAGTGGGGCCCGGGGAGCTGTTTTTT	CASSLVGPGELFF
TRBV19	NA	TRBJ2-1	NA	TGTGCCAGTAGTGCGGATTCAAGCTCCTACAATGAGCAGTTCTTC	CASSADSSSYNEQFF
TRBV6-1	NA	TRBJ2-7	NA	TGTGCCAGCACGGGAATCGGCGACACCCCCTACGAGCAGTACTTC	CASTGIGDTPYEQYF
TRBV19	NA	TRBJ2-7	NA	TGTGCCAGTAGTAGTACCTCCTACGAGCAGTACTTC	CASSSTSYEQYF
TRBV19	NA	TRBJ1-6	NA	TGTGCCAGTAGTATGTCTGAAGGGATCGGTCATTCACCCCTCCACTTT	CASSMSEGIGHSPLHF
TRBV15	NA	TRBJ2-3	TRBD2	TGTGCCACCAGCAGAGGATCATGGACTAGCGGCACAGATACGCAGTATTTT	CATSRGSWTSGTDTQYF
TRBV2	NA	TRBJ2-3	NA	TGTGCCAGCAGGGACAGTAGCACAGATACGCAGTATTTT	CASRDSSTDTQYF
TRBV29-1	once	TRBJ1-2	NA	TGCAGCGTTGAGGGAGGGGCGCATGGCTACACCTTC	CSVEGGAHGYTF
TRBV28	once	TRBJ2-3	NA	TGTGCCTGCCAGGGTACCCTCCGCACAGATACGCAGTATTTT	CACQGTLRTDTQYF
TRBV10-3	NA	TRBJ1-1	TRBD1	TGTGCCATCAGTACTGATAACAGGGGCAGGCGGGAAGCTTTCTTT	CAISTDNRGRREAFF
TRBV29-1	NA	TRBJ1-5	NA	TGCAGCGTTTTGGGGGGGGGCAATCAGCCCCAGCATTTT	CSVLGGGNQPQHF
TRBV7-6	NA	TRBJ2-7	NA	TGTGCCAGCAGCTTAAGGGCCAACAGCGAGCAGTACTTC	CASSLRANSEQYF
TRBV4-1	NA	TRBJ1-4	NA	TGCGCCAGCAGCCCGCAGACAACGACTAATGAAAAACTGTTTTTT	CASSPQTTTNEKLFF
TRBV11-1	NA	TRBJ2-1	NA	TGTGCCAGCAGCTTAGCCTGGGGCAGCTCCTACAATGAGCAGTTCTTC	CASSLAWGSSYNEQFF
TRBV5-6	once	TRBJ1-2	TRBD1	TGTGCCAGCAGCCCACAGGGGGCGCCGGGCTACACCTTC	CASSPQGAPGYTF
TRBV29-1	few	TRBJ1-1	NA	TGCAGCGTCCTCGGAGGGGAGACTGAAGCTTTCTTT	CSVLGGETEAFF
TRBV9	NA	TRBJ1-2	TRBD1	TGTGCCAGCAGCGTTTGGGACAGGAGTTCGGGTGGCTACACCTTC	CASSVWDRSSGGYTF
TRBV19	few	TRBJ1-5	NA	TGTGCCAGTAAGGGGGGTCGAGAGGACAATCAGCCCCAGCATTTT	CASKGGREDNQPQHF
TRBV27	NA	TRBJ2-7	TRBD1	TGTGCCAGCAGTCTTCGGACAGGGCGCAGCGAGCAGTACTTC	CASSLRTGRSEQYF
TRBV13	NA	TRBJ2-1	TRBD2	TGTGCCAGCAGCGTGACTAGCGGGACGTACAATGAGCAGTTCTTC	CASSVTSGTYNEQFF
TRBV28	NA	TRBJ2-7	NA	TGTGCCAGCAGTGATCCGTGGGGCGCGACCTACGAGCAGTACTTC	CASSDPWGATYEQYF
TRBV9	NA	TRBJ2-1	TRBD1	TGTGCCAGCAGCGTAGCTTACAGGGGCGGTGAGCAGTTCTTC	CASSVAYRGGEQFF
TRBV28	NA	TRBJ2-1	NA	TGTGCCAGCAGTTTGGATCCGAGCTCCTACAATGAGCAGTTCTTC	CASSLDPSSYNEQFF
TRBV9	NA	TRBJ2-1	NA	TGTGCCAGCAGCGTTTTCGGGAGCGATGAGCAGTTCTTC	CASSVFGSDEQFF
TRBV11-3	NA	TRBJ1-5	NA	TGTGCCAGCAGCCTCACAGAAAATCAGCCCCAGCATTTT	CASSLTENQPQHF
TRBV19	once	TRBJ1-1	NA	TGTGCCAGTAGCCTCAATGGGAGATTGAACACTGAAGCTTTCTTT	CASSLNGRLNTEAFF
TRBV25-1	few	TRBJ1-1	NA	TGTGCCAGCAGCTTTTTCGACTGGAACACTGAAGCTTTCTTT	CASSFFDWNTEAFF
TRBV18	many	TRBJ1-1	TRBD1	TGTGCCAGCTCGGCCGGGACAGGGATAAATAAGGGTGAAGCTTTCTTT	CASSAGTGINKGEAFF
TRBV6-5	NA	TRBJ2-7	NA	TGTGCCAGCAGTTACTCACTTAACCTCTACGAGCAGTACTTC	CASSYSLNLYEQYF
TRBV27	NA	TRBJ2-1	TRBD2	TGTGCCAGCACCCCCGGGACTAGCGGGAAGAATGAGCAGTTCTTC	CASTPGTSGKNEQFF
TRBV7-2	NA	TRBJ2-3	NA	TGTGCCAGCAGCTTAGGGGACACCGGACCCACAGATACGCAGTATTTT	CASSLGDTGPTDTQYF
TRBV19	NA	TRBJ1-1	NA	TGTGCCAGTATTATGACTGGTATAGGGCCGGATGAAGCTTTCTTT	CASIMTGIGPDEAFF
TRBV25-1	once	TRBJ1-1	NA	TGTGCCAGCAGTTTAGGCAGCACTGAAGCTTTCTTT	CASSLGSTEAFF
TRBV14	NA	TRBJ2-7	NA	TGTGCCAGCAGCCACTCGGGACGCCTTTCCTACGAGCAGTACTTC	CASSHSGRLSYEQYF
TRBV4-2	once	TRBJ1-1	NA	TGTGCCAGCAGCCAAGACACGAACACTGAAGCTTTCTTT	CASSQDTNTEAFF
TRBV15	NA	TRBJ1-4	TRBD1	TGTGCCACCAGCAGACTGGGACAGCATAATGAAAAACTGTTTTTT	CATSRLGQHNEKLFF
TRBV12-5	NA	TRBJ2-7	NA	TGTGCTAGTGGTTTACTCAGGGACTACGAGCAGTACTTC	CASGLLRDYEQYF
TRBV6-5	NA	TRBJ2-5	TRBD2	TGTGCCAGCAGTTGGACTAGCATAGAGACCCAGTACTTC	CASSWTSIETQYF
TRBV7-6	once	TRBJ2-5	TRBD2	TGTGCCAGCAGCGCTACTAGCGGGGGGACCCAGTACTTC	CASSATSGGTQYF
TRBV27	NA	TRBJ2-1	NA	TGTGCCAGCAGTTCCGTCCCCCTATATCCGGGAGCGGTCAATGAGCAGTTCTTC	CASSSVPLYPGAVNEQFF
TRBV28	NA	TRBJ1-6	NA	TGTGCCAGCAGAGCGGGACGCCTTAGCTCCTATAATTCACCCCTCCACTTT	CASRAGRLSSYNSPLHF
TRBV19	NA	TRBJ1-1	NA	TGTGCCAGTAGTATTACCGCCGGATACACTGAAGCTTTCTTT	CASSITAGYTEAFF
TRBV30	NA	TRBJ1-1	TRBD1	TGTGCCTGGACCTGGACAGGGGTGAACACTGAAGCTTTCTTT	CAWTWTGVNTEAFF
TRBV27	NA	TRBJ2-1	NA	TGTGCCAGCAGTTTGGACGGAAGCTCCTACAATGAGCAGTTCTTC	CASSLDGSSYNEQFF
TRBV20-1	NA	TRBJ1-1	TRBD1	TGCAGTGTCCCAGGGGGCACTGAAGCTTTCTTT	CSVPGGTEAFF
TRBV11-2	NA	TRBJ2-7	NA	TGTGCCAGCAGCCGCAGGGGGGGGGCACCGGAGCAGTACTTC	CASSRRGGAPEQYF
TRBV7-7	NA	TRBJ2-6	NA	TGTGCTAGCAGCTTAGACGGGAGATCTGGGGCCAACGTCCTGACTTTC	CASSLDGRSGANVLTF